This TCR beta chain was found in a study of PD-L1 blockade in urothelial cancer. Study at large: The researchers analyzed blood 3 weeks (second dose) and 6 weeks after treatment start.

Clones were sequenced by immunoSEQ multiplex PCR, and TCRdb holds only the in-frame ones, with some missing. The sample has 27,000 or so clones; around 84% are singletons. The origin of this receptor is a man aged 50 to 59 with urothelial cancer. Sequencing used PBMCs, obtained around atezolizumab (anti-PD-L1) treatment.

CDR3 sequence reads: CASSPGSGQGPDTGELFF. CDR3 nucleotides: TGTGCCAGCAGCCCAGGATCAGGACAGGGGCCAGACACCGGGGAGCTGTTTTTT. This chain connects TRBV11-3 to TRBJ2-2, with 9 positions matching TRBD1. The ends lost 5 bases at V and 3 bases at J; junction bases unmatched: 13. Germline CDR1 SGHNT, CDR2 YENEEA. This CDR3 has 18 residues.